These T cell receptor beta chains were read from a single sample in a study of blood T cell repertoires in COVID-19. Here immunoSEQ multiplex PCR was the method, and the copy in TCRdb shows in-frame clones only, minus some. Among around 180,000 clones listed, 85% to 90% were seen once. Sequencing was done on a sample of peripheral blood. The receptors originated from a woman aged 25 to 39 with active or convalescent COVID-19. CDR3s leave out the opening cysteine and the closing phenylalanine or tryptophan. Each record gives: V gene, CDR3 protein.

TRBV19,ASSMGRDDSNQPQH
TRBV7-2,ASSLETGGYGYT
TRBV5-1,ATLEDSSYNSPLH
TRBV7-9,ASSLAPQGTYGYT
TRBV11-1,ASSFRGNHYEQY
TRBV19,ASSIQGANSPLH
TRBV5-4,ASSLSTGVGEQF
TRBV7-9,ASSYDSYYGYT
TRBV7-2,ASSQNWDIGSYEQY
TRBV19,ASTRTGALNTEAF
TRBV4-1,ASSQGSSIGLNTEAF
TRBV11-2,ASSLYEVTPSTIY
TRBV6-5,ASSYWQFYGYT
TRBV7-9,ASSLGDREGYGYT
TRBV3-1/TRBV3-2,ASSPGWWVSSRSSGANVLT
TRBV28,ASIKPGQGYNEQF
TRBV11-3,ASSLQTGGQGEQY
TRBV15,ATSRDPGQSEAF
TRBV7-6,ASSPGSGLAEYNEQF
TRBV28,VTRENVAGATNEKLF
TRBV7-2,ASSFISQGSPGYT
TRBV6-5,ASSYSVGGNTEAF
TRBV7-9,ASSTGTGYTGELF
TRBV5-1,ASSLESLNYGYT
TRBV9,ASSAEARAGWKTQY
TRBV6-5,ASSSTGSSGNTEAF
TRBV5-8,ASRPLGQRGYSPLH